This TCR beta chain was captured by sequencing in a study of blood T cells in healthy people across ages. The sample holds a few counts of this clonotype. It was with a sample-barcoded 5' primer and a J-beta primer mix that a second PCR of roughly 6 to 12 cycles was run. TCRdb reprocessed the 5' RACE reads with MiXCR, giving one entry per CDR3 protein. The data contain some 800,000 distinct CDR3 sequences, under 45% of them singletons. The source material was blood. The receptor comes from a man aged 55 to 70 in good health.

This CDR3 reads CASSLSPGANTGELFF. In DNA form, the CDR3 reads TGCGCCAGCAGCTTGTCCCCAGGAGCGAACACCGGGGAGCTGTTTTTT. The rearrangement joins TRBV5-1 to TRBJ2-2; D is ambiguous. Germline CDR1 and CDR2: SGHRS and YFSETQ. V shed 1 base and J shed 0 bases, with 10 bases lying between them. This CDR3 has 16 residues. The full variable domain, completed using reference TRBV5-1 and TRBJ2-2, is KAGVTQTPRYLIKTRGQQVTLSCSPISGHRSVSWYQQTPGQGLQFLFEYFSETQRNKGNFPGRFSGRQFSNSRSEMNVSTLELGDSALYLCASSLSPGANTGELFFGEGSRLTVL.